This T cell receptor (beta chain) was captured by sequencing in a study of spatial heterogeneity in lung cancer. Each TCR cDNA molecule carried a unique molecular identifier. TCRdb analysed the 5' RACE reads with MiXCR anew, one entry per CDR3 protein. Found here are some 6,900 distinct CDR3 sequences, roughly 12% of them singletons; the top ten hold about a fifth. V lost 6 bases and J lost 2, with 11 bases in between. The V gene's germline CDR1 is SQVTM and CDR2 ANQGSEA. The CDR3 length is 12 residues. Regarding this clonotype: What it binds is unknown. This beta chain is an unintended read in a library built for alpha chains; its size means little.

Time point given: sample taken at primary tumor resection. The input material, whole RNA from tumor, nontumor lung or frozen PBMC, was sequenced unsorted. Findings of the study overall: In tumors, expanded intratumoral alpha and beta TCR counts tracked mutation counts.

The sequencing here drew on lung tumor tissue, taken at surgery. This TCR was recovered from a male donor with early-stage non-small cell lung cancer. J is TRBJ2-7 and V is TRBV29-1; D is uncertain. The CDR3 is CSVLGRTYEQYF. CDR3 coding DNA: TGCAGCGTGTTAGGAAGGACCTACGAGCAGTACTTC.